This record concerns one T cell receptor beta chain sequence. The record originates from a study of blood T cell repertoires in COVID-19. V gave up 3 bases and J gave up 8 bases; unmatched junction bases: 11. CDR3 size: 15 residues. CDR1 is MNHEY and CDR2 is SMNVEV in the germline V gene (reference sequence). Assay: immunoSEQ multiplex PCR; the TCRdb copy retains only in-frame clones and omits some. The table lists about 250,000 clones, around 85% of them singletons. The rearrangement uses TRBV27 and TRBJ1-2, with 8 positions matching TRBD1. The sample comprised peripheral blood. This TCR was sampled from a man at least 80 years old with acute or convalescent COVID-19. CDR3 nucleotide sequence: TGTGCCAGCAGTTTGTCGACAGGGGTCCTGGGCGGCTACACCTTC. This translates into CASSLSTGVLGGYTF.